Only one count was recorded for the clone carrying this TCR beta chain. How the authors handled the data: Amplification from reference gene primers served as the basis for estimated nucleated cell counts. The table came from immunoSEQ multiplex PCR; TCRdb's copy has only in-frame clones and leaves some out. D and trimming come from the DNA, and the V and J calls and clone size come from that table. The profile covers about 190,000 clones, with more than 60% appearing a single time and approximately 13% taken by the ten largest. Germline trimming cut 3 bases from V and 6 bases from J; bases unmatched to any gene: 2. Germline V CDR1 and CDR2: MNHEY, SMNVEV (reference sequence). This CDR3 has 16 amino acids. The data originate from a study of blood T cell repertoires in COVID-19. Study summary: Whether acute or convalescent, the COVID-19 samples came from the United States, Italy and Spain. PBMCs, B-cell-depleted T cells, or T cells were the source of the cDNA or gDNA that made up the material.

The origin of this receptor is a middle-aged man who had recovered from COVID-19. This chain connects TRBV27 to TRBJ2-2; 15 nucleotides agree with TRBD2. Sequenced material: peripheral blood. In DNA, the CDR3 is TGTGCCAGCAGTTTTTGGACTAGCGGGAGGGCCGGGGAGCTGTTTTTT. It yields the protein CASSFWTSGRAGELFF.